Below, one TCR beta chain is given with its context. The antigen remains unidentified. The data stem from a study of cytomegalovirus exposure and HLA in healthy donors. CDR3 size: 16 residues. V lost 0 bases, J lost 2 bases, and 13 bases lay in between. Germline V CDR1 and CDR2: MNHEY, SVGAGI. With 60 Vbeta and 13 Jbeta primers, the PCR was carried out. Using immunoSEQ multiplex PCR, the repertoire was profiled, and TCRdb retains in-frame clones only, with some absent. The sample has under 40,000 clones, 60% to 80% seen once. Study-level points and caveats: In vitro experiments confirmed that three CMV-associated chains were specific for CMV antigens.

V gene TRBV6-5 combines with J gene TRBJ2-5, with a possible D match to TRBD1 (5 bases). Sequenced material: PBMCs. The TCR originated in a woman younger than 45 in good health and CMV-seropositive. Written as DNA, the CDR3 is TGTGCCAGCAGTTACTCGAGGACCCAGGGTCAAGAGACCCAGTACTTC. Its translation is CASSYSRTQGQETQYF.